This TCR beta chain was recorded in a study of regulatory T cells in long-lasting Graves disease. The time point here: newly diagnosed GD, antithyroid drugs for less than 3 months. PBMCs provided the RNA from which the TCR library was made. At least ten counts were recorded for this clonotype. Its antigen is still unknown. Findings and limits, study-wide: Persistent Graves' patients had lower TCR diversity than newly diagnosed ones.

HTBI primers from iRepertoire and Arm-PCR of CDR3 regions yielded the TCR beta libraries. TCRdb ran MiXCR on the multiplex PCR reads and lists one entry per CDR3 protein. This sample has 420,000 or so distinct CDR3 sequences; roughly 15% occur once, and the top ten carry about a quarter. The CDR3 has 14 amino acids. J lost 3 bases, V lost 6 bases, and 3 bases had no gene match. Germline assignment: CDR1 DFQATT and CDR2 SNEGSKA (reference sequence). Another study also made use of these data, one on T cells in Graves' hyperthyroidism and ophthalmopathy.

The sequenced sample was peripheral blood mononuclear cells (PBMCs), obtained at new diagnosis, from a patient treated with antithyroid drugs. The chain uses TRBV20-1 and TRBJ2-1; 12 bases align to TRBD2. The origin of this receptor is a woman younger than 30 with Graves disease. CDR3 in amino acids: CSATTSGSYNEQFF. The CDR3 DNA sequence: TGCAGTGCAACGACTAGCGGGAGCTACAATGAGCAGTTCTTC.